What follows are 20 T cell receptor beta chains derived from one specimen sequenced in a study of blood T cells in healthy people across ages (dated by TCRdb to the mid-2010s). The library was made by 5' RACE. These reads were obtained on an Illumina HiSeq 2500. A second 7 to 11 cycle PCR used a sample-barcoded 5' primer and a J-beta primer mix. TCRdb ran its own pipeline on the public reads, namely fastp trimming at Q25 and MiXCR clone calling, and kept in-frame beta chains. Rows merge per CDR3 protein into single entries with the most common DNA and genes. The sample records 600,000 to 800,000 distinct CDR3 sequences, approximately 21% of which are singletons. Approximately 3.6% of the sample belongs to the ten largest clones. The sequenced sample was blood. The receptors stem from a man aged 65-85 years in good health.

There are a few counts of this clonotype. The rearrangement joins TRBV6-6 to TRBJ1-1; weak D call: TRBD1 (5 bases). Deletions cut 0 bases from V and 1 base from J, with 6 bases between. CDR1 is MNHNY and CDR2 is SVGAGI in the germline V gene (reference sequence). This CDR3 region has 14 residues. In DNA, the CDR3 is TGTGCCAGCAGTTACTCGCAGGGGAACACTGAAGCTTTCTTT. Its protein product is CASSYSQGNTEAFF.

V and J are TRBV6-1 and TRBJ1-4; D call uncertain. CDR1 and CDR2 from the germline V gene are MNHNS and SASEGT. V lost 3 bases and J 10 bases, leaving 12 bases between the germline ends. The CDR3 sequence is 13 residues long. The CDR3 protein is CASSEGGLGKLFF. CDR3 coding DNA: TGTGCCAGCAGTGAGGGAGGGCTTGGAAAACTGTTTTTT.

The V gene is TRBV5-1, the J gene TRBJ2-4, with 7 bases identical to TRBD1. Germline CDR1 is SGHRS and CDR2 is YFSETQ. This CDR3 has 15 amino acids. The trim removed 4 bases at V and 0 bases at J, leaving 4 bases unmatched. The DNA for the CDR3 is TGCGCCAGCAGCGCCGCAGGGGGAGCCAAAAACATTCAGTACTTC. Encoded protein: CASSAAGGAKNIQYF.

This clonotype occurred a few times. This chain joins TRBV27 and TRBJ2-7; 8 nucleotides match TRBD2. With 2 bases clipped from V and 3 bases from J, the junction kept 6 bases outside the gene matches. The CDR3 extends over 15 amino acids. The germline CDR1 and CDR2 sequences are MNHEY and SMNVEV (reference sequence). The CDR3 region has the DNA TGTGCCAGCAGTTTAGCCCTAGGGACTAGCTACGAGCAGTACTTC. It translates to CASSLALGTSYEQYF.

This clonotype has just a few counts. V usage is TRBV7-9 and J usage is TRBJ2-1, with no clear D. Trimming cost V 5 bases and J 8 bases, with 7 bases left between them. There are 11 residues in the CDR3. Germline V gene sequence: CDR1 SEHNR, CDR2 FQNEAQ (reference sequence). CDR3 amino acids: CASSPNDEQFF. The CDR3 nucleotides are TGTGCCAGCAGCCCCAACGATGAGCAGTTCTTC.

A few counts support this clonotype. CDR3 loop: CASSPIGLAKNIQYF. CDR3 bases: TGTGCCAGCAGCCCAATTGGTTTAGCCAAAAACATTCAGTACTTC. This chain uses TRBV12-3 or TRBV12-4 with TRBJ2-4, with D uncertain. V gave up 6 bases and J gave up 0 bases, with 12 bases separating them. The CDR3 consists of 15 residues.

This clonotype occurred a few times. The chain uses TRBV20-1 and TRBJ1-3; 10 nucleotides match TRBD1. Per the germline V gene, CDR1 is DFQATT and CDR2 is SNEGSKA (reference sequence). CDR3 size: 12 residues. The junction had 7 bases not matched to a gene; V was cut back by 3 bases and J by 14 bases. The CDR3 DNA is TGCAGTGCTAGTCCGGGACAGGGGCTCTTATATTTT. It encodes CSASPGQGLLYF.

The rearrangement joins TRBV9 to TRBJ2-2; D is unresolved. The CDR3 extends over 14 amino acids. With 1 base removed from V and 4 bases from J, the gap between germline ends came to 8 bases. Germline CDR1 is SGDLS and CDR2 is YYNGEE. CDR3: CASSVRLTTGELFF. CDR3 nucleotides: TGTGCCAGCAGCGTAAGGCTAACCACCGGGGAGCTGTTTTTT.

The chain uses TRBV7-8 and TRBJ2-3; maybe TRBD1 (6 bases). Looked up from germline, CDR1 is SGHVS and CDR2 is FQNEAQ. Trimming pared 5 bases from V and 6 bases from J, leaving 15 bases between. The CDR3 is 14 amino acids. CDR3: CASSAGWGRDTQYF. CDR3 in DNA: TGTGCCAGCAGCGCTGGGTGGGGGCGGGATACGCAGTATTTT.

The CDR3 sequence: CSASPQGAFGLGYTF. CDR3 DNA: TGCAGTGCTTCGCCACAGGGCGCCTTCGGGTTAGGCTACACCTTC. This chain joins TRBV20-1 and TRBJ1-2; the D gene is possibly TRBD1 (6 bases). V was pared by 5 bases and J by 8 bases, with 24 bases between. The CDR3 runs to 15 residues. The germline gives CDR1 DFQATT, CDR2 SNEGSKA (reference sequence).

This clonotype was found a few times. Here the CDR3 DNA reads TGTGCCAGCAGTGATCCCAGGACTAGCGGGAGAGAGACCCAGTACTTC. Translating it yields CASSDPRTSGRETQYF. J is TRBJ2-5 and V is TRBV25-1, with 13 nucleotides matching TRBD2. Per germline, CDR1 MGHDK and CDR2 SYGVNS. The CDR3 sequence is 16 residues long. J gave up 4 bases and V 3 bases, and 5 bases lay outside the gene matches.

V usage is TRBV11-2 and J usage is TRBJ2-3; 10 bases align to TRBD2. In germline, CDR1 is SGHAT, CDR2 FQNNGV. The CDR3 sequence is 16 residues long. Losses at the gene ends were 3 bases for V and 2 bases for J; bases not matched to a gene: 5. CDR3 sequence: CASSLGGTSATDTQYF. In DNA, the CDR3 is TGTGCCAGCAGCTTGGGGGGGACTAGCGCCACAGATACGCAGTATTTT.

The V call is TRBV7-3, the J call TRBJ1-2, with 7 bases lining up with TRBD1. V was clipped by 0 bases and J by 4 bases; unmatched bases: 11. The germline V gene has CDR1 SGHTA and CDR2 FQGTGA. CDR3 size: 17 residues. CDR3 loop: CASSLTGGTQGLYGYTF. DNA for the CDR3: TGTGCCAGCAGCTTAACGGGGGGGACACAGGGGCTCTATGGCTACACCTTC.

This CDR3 is CAVTSGLSYNEQFF. In DNA form, the CDR3 reads TGTGCCGTCACTAGCGGCCTCTCCTACAATGAGCAGTTCTTC. V gene TRBV10-3 combines with J gene TRBJ2-1, with 8 bases that match TRBD2. V was clipped by 11 bases and J by 0 bases; unmatched bases: 6. Germline-derived CDR1 and CDR2 are ENHRY and SYGVKD. This CDR3 comprises 14 residues.

This chain links TRBV29-1 with TRBJ2-5; no clear D. The CDR3 has 14 amino acids. The V gene lost 3 bases and the J gene lost 3 bases, with 14 bases spanning the gap. CDR1 SQVTM and CDR2 ANQGSEA come from the germline V gene. CDR3 sequence: CSVDYTGQKETQYF. CDR3 coding DNA: TGCAGCGTTGATTACACCGGCCAAAAAGAGACCCAGTACTTC.

The gene calls are TRBV20-1 and TRBJ2-5; D remains ambiguous. V lost 0 bases, J lost 0 bases, and 11 bases lay in between. The CDR3 is made up of 15 amino acids. Germline CDR1 reads DFQATT; CDR2 reads SNEGSKA (reference sequence). CDR3 coding DNA: TGCAGTGCTAGAGATCAGCGCCTGTACCAAGAGACCCAGTACTTC. Residues: CSARDQRLYQETQYF.

This clonotype appeared a few times. J is TRBJ2-7 and V is TRBV19, with D perhaps matching TRBD1 or TRBD2 (5 bases each). V lost 6 bases and J lost 2, with 17 bases in between. Germline V lookup: CDR1 LNHDA, CDR2 SQIVND (reference sequence). The CDR3 is 15 amino acids. CDR3: CASSRSGQGAYEQYF. The CDR3, as DNA: TGTGCCAGTAGCAGATCGGGGCAGGGTGCCTACGAGCAGTACTTC.

The chain carries TRBV21-1 and TRBJ2-3; no DNA check was done on the table's D call, TRBD1. TRBV21-1 is labeled a pseudogene. This CDR3 is built from 14 residues. For the CDR3, the DNA is TGTGCCAGCAGCAGAGCGGGACACACAGATACGCAGTATTTT. Its protein product is CASSRAGHTDTQYF.

This clonotype was picked up a small number of times. CDR3 DNA: TGTGCCAGCAGCTTTACCGACGAAAAACTGTTTTTT. It translates to CASSFTDEKLFF. V usage is TRBV7-9 and J usage is TRBJ1-4; D unresolved. Germline CDR1 is SEHNR and CDR2 is FQNEAQ (reference sequence). The length of the CDR3 is 12 residues. Trimming took off 3 bases at V and 8 bases at J, with 7 bases between the two ends.

The chain is built from TRBV6-2 or TRBV6-3 and TRBJ1-1, with 7 bases identical to TRBD1. With 2 bases clipped from V and 4 bases from J, the junction kept 7 bases outside the gene matches. The CDR3 runs to 15 residues. The germline CDR1 and CDR2 sequences are MNHEY and SVGEGT. The CDR3 region has the DNA TGTGCCAGCAGTTACGGTGGAGGGGGCCCCACTGAAGCTTTCTTT. Translated, it gives CASSYGGGGPTEAFF.